These 23 T cell receptor beta chains were sequenced from one sample in a study of blood T cells in healthy people across ages (dated by TCRdb to 2013 to 2016). Library preparation used 5' RACE. Instrument used: Illumina HiSeq 2500. A second PCR of roughly 6 to 11 cycles was performed with a sample-barcoded 5' primer and a J-beta primer mix. The public reads were reprocessed in TCRdb via fastp at Q25 and MiXCR, keeping in-frame beta chains. When rows share a CDR3 protein, they turn into one entry using the most common DNA and genes. The sample profile shows about 690,000 distinct CDR3 sequences; 40% to 45% of them were found once. The leading ten clones occupy about 32% of the sample. The sequenced sample consisted of blood. The receptor set was obtained from a man older than 75 in good health.

V gene TRBV12-3 or TRBV12-4 combines with J gene TRBJ2-2, with D unclear. CDR3 length: 12 amino acids. V lost 5 bases to trimming and J lost 6 bases, with 7 bases between them. The CDR3 region is CASSPPAGELFF. CDR3 DNA: TGTGCCAGCAGTCCCCCAGCCGGGGAGCTGTTTTTT.

On this clonotype: A much more abundant neighbour one base away suggests this may be a read error. CDR3 residues: CATSRDRGPYKQYF. CDR3 in DNA: TGTGCCACCAGCAGGGACAGGGGTCCCTACAAGCAGTACTTC. The V gene is TRBV15, the J gene TRBJ2-5; the match to TRBD1 covers 9 bases. The CDR3 loop spans 14 amino acids. CDR1 is LNHNV and CDR2 is YYDKDF in the germline V gene (reference sequence). J gave up 11 bases and V 3 bases, and 10 bases lay outside the gene matches.

The rearrangement links TRBV5-6 to TRBJ1-1; D may be TRBD1 (5 bases). The V and J ends lost 3 bases and 2 bases respectively, with 8 bases between them. Per germline, CDR1 SGHDT and CDR2 YYEEEE. The CDR3 extends over 13 amino acids. For the CDR3, the DNA is TGTGCCAGCAGCTACAGGACTAACACTGAAGCTTTCTTT. Encoded protein: CASSYRTNTEAFF.

This clonotype has more than one count but fewer than ten. The chain links TRBV12-3 or TRBV12-4 to TRBJ1-4; D gene ambiguous. The germline V and J ends were trimmed by 3 bases and 8 bases, with 13 bases remaining between them. CDR3 length: 14 amino acids. The CDR3 DNA follows: TGTGCCAGCAGTTTTAGGAGCAGCGTGGAAAAACTGTTTTTT. Translated, it gives CASSFRSSVEKLFF.

This clonotype has only a few counts. This chain links TRBV6-5 with TRBJ2-3, with 8 nucleotides matching TRBD2. Germline CDR1 MNHEY, CDR2 SVGAGI. CDR3 length: 18 amino acids. V shed 5 bases, J shed 1 base, and the junction held 14 bases outside the gene matches. The CDR3 reads CASSNPARSGSGTDTQYF. The DNA for the CDR3 is TGTGCCAGCAGTAACCCCGCGAGGAGCGGGAGCGGCACAGATACGCAGTATTTT.

This clonotype was counted at least ten times. This chain joins TRBV12-3 or TRBV12-4 and TRBJ1-1; D may be TRBD1 (5 bases). Trimming shortened V by 5 bases and J by 2 bases, and 12 bases separated the two germline ends. This CDR3 comprises 14 residues. CDR3 coding DNA: TGTGCCAGCAGTCCTCGGGGGGGTAACACTGAAGCTTTCTTT. Residues: CASSPRGGNTEAFF.

This chain connects TRBV4-3 to TRBJ2-1, with 8 nucleotides matching TRBD1. The CDR3 runs 15 residues. The germline V gene has CDR1 LGHNA and CDR2 YSLEER. V lost 4 bases, J lost 6 bases, and 8 bases stayed unmatched. The DNA of the CDR3 is TGCGCCAGCAGCCGAAGGCAGGGGGCTGTCAATGAGCAGTTCTTC. Amino acid sequence: CASSRRQGAVNEQFF.

As for this clonotype: A read error may be the cause here, since a much bigger clone is one base away. V gene TRBV25-1 combines with J gene TRBJ2-5, with unresolved D. Germline CDR1 reads MGHDK; CDR2 reads SYGVNS. The CDR3 is made up of 13 amino acids. The CDR3 here is CASSESYHETQYF. DNA for the CDR3: TGTGCCAGCAGTGAATCGTACCATGAGACCCAGTACTTC.

This clonotype was observed a few times. V usage is TRBV5-1 and J usage is TRBJ2-7; weak D call: TRBD1 (6 bases). V lost 2 bases and J 2 bases, leaving 20 bases between the germline ends. Looked up from germline, CDR1 is SGHRS and CDR2 is YFSETQ. The CDR3 sequence is 17 residues long. The CDR3 reads CASSFHPPSDSTYEQYF. Written as DNA, the CDR3 is TGCGCCAGCAGCTTTCACCCCCCGTCGGACAGTACCTACGAGCAGTACTTC. Full variable domain (remainder filled in from reference TRBV5-1 and TRBJ2-7): KAGVTQTPRYLIKTRGQQVTLSCSPISGHRSVSWYQQTPGQGLQFLFEYFSETQRNKGNFPGRFSGRQFSNSRSEMNVSTLELGDSALYLCASSFHPPSDSTYEQYFGPGTRLTVT.

This chain connects TRBV20-1 to TRBJ1-1, with unresolved D. The CDR3 is made up of 13 amino acids. The V gene lost 4 bases and the J gene lost 7 bases, with 16 bases spanning the gap. The germline V gene has CDR1 DFQATT and CDR2 SNEGSKA (reference sequence). The CDR3: CSAIYLDPSEAFF. DNA for the CDR3: TGCAGTGCTATCTACCTGGACCCGAGTGAAGCTTTCTTT.

The chain employs TRBV12-3 or TRBV12-4 and TRBJ1-2; D gene ambiguous. Trimming left V 1 base short and J 3 bases short, with 9 bases between. The CDR3 spans 14 residues. As DNA, the CDR3 is TGTGCCAGCAGTTTAGGTGAAGGTCACTATGGCTACACCTTC. This encodes CASSLGEGHYGYTF.

The rearrangement links TRBV5-1 to TRBJ2-3; D is unresolved. The V end was cut by 2 bases, the J end by 2 bases, with 12 bases between. The CDR3 has 15 residues. Germline V gives CDR1 SGHRS, CDR2 YFSETQ. The CDR3 nucleotides are TGCGCCAGCAGCTTAGGCCCCAGTACCACAGATACGCAGTATTTT. It specifies CASSLGPSTTDTQYF.

The chain carries TRBV29-1 and TRBJ1-1, with a weak D call TRBD1 (6 bases). Germline V gene data show CDR1 as SQVTM and CDR2 as ANQGSEA. The CDR3 is 13 amino acids. V dropped 6 bases and J dropped 1 base, with 12 bases sitting between them. The CDR3 DNA reads as TGCAGCGTGAGAGGGGGGTGGAACACTGAAGCTTTCTTT. Its translation: CSVRGGWNTEAFF.

This clonotype was picked up a small number of times. The chain employs TRBV7-2 and TRBJ2-3; D is ambiguous. The CDR3 loop spans 14 amino acids. Germline assignment: CDR1 SGHTA and CDR2 FQGNSA. The ends were cut back, 1 base at V and 5 bases at J, with 10 bases in the middle. The DNA for the CDR3 is TGTGCCAGCAGCTTAGACCTGAGTATAGATACGCAGTATTTT. It specifies CASSLDLSIDTQYF.

This sequence joins TRBV28 and TRBJ1-5, with D unresolved. This CDR3 region has 15 residues. With 5 bases removed from V and 0 bases from J, the gap between germline ends came to 11 bases. Per the germline V gene, CDR1 is MDHEN and CDR2 is SYDVKM. CDR3 sequence: CASSPLGSSNQPQHF. CDR3 in DNA: TGTGCCAGCAGTCCCCTGGGGAGTAGCAATCAGCCCCAGCATTTT.

The J gene is TRBJ2-5, the V gene TRBV6-2 or TRBV6-3; 7 nucleotides line up with TRBD1. The V and J ends lost 8 bases and 0 bases, in that order; junction bases with no gene match: 6. The CDR3 runs 14 residues. Germline values: CDR1 MNHEY, CDR2 SVGEGT. CDR3 nucleotides: TGTGCCAGCGGGGCAGGGGGAAACCAAGAGACCCAGTACTTC. It yields the protein CASGAGGNQETQYF.

This clonotype was detected a few times. CDR3 in amino acids: CSVLDRGGNTIYF. The CDR3 DNA is TGCAGCGTTCTGGACAGGGGTGGAAACACCATATATTTT. The chain employs TRBV29-1 and TRBJ1-3; 9 bases fit TRBD1. The CDR3 sequence is 13 residues long. Per the germline V gene, CDR1 is SQVTM and CDR2 is ANQGSEA. V was pared by 5 bases and J by 3 bases, with 2 bases of the junction left unmatched.

This clonotype was detected once. The rearrangement uses TRBV5-4 and TRBJ1-6, with 7 bases identical to TRBD1. There are 15 residues in the CDR3. V lost 3 bases to trimming and J lost 5 bases; unmatched junction nucleotides: 5. Germline V lookup: CDR1 SGHNT, CDR2 YYREEE (reference sequence). For the CDR3, the DNA is TGTGCCAGCAGCTCTGGTCAGGGGGATAATTCACCCCTCCACTTT. Its protein is CASSSGQGDNSPLHF.

The chain has TRBV29-1 and TRBJ2-1; D tentatively reads TRBD1 or TRBD2 (5 bases each). Germline loops: CDR1 SQVTM, CDR2 ANQGSEA. Trimming removed 3 bases from V and 0 bases from J, with 15 bases in between. The CDR3 totals 16 residues. DNA for the CDR3: TGCAGCGTTGAGATACTAGGCAGGGCCTCCTACAATGAGCAGTTCTTC. This sequence encodes CSVEILGRASYNEQFF.

The chain links TRBV6-2 or TRBV6-3 to TRBJ2-4, with TRBD2 identical over 7 bases. The ends lost 2 bases at V and 8 bases at J; junction bases unmatched: 12. Germline CDR1 MNHEY, CDR2 SVGEGT. The CDR3 is 16 amino acids. In DNA form, the CDR3 reads TGTGCCAGCAGTTACGACGTAGCGGGCGGTTTAGACATTCAGTACTTC. Translating it yields CASSYDVAGGLDIQYF.

The chain is built from TRBV15 and TRBJ2-1; 10 positions match TRBD2. Germline V lookup: CDR1 LNHNV, CDR2 YYDKDF (reference sequence). Trimming removed 0 bases from V and 8 bases from J; junction bases left unmatched: 7. This CDR3 is built from 16 residues. CDR3 loop: CATSRDPSGGGDEQFF. CDR3 bases: TGTGCCACCAGCAGAGACCCTAGCGGGGGTGGCGATGAGCAGTTCTTC.

This clonotype was seen just once. CDR3 protein: CASSPRGNEKLFF. DNA of the CDR3: TGTGCCAGCAGCCCTCGGGGCAATGAAAAACTGTTTTTT. The chain joins TRBV3-1 to TRBJ1-4; D is possibly TRBD1 (5 bases). Trimming took 4 bases from V and 5 from J, leaving 8 bases between them. The CDR3 runs to 13 residues. In germline, CDR1 is LGHDT, CDR2 YNNKEL (reference sequence).

This clonotype was detected only a few times. The chain couples TRBV6-5 to TRBJ2-1; perhaps TRBD1 as D (5 bases). Deletions cut 4 bases from V and 7 bases from J, with 17 bases between. CDR1 and CDR2 from the germline V gene are MNHEY and SVGAGI. CDR3 size: 15 residues. This CDR3 is CASSFRRTPGNEQFF. CDR3 bases: TGTGCCAGCAGTTTTCGACGTACACCAGGGAATGAGCAGTTCTTC.